The clone carrying this T cell receptor beta chain was found a few times. Its cognate antigen is unknown. The data are from a study of T cell responses to AZD1222 COVID-19 vaccine. Overall study: Whether given at about 4 or about 12 weeks, second doses were pooled. The study, taken as a whole, reports: Reports say nearly half of spike-specific TCRs go after unmutated variant regions. White British donors predominated, females outnumbered males, and clonal diversity was possibly underestimated. The study identified only five or six AZD1222 recipients as seropositive at baseline.

The assay was immunoSEQ multiplex PCR, and TCRdb's table has in-frame clones only and misses some. The sample includes approximately 130,000 clones, roughly 90% of them seen just once. Germline V lookup: CDR1 SGHDT, CDR2 YYEEEE. Trimming removed 0 bases at V and 4 bases at J, with 17 bases between. There are 16 residues in the CDR3. The sequenced sample was peripheral blood, obtained on day 0 of AZD1222 vaccination. This chain connects TRBV5-6 to TRBJ2-7; D call uncertain. The sequence came from an adult in good health. The CDR3 here is CASSLAGRHDAYEQYF. In nucleotides, the CDR3 is TGTGCCAGCAGCTTGGCCGGCCGACACGACGCATACGAGCAGTACTTC.